Sequencing of this T cell receptor (beta chain) was carried out in a study of blood T cell repertoires in COVID-19. Study-level background: Spain, Italy and the United States supplied samples that represented acute and convalescent COVID-19.

V shed 0 bases and J shed 2 bases, with 11 bases lying between them. The CDR3 covers 16 residues. Germline lookup yields CDR1 SNHLY and CDR2 FYNNEI. TCRdb's copy holds only in-frame clones and misses some; the assay was immunoSEQ multiplex PCR. The data hold 90,000 to 120,000 clones, with approximately 90% observed a single time. The genes are TRBV2 and TRBJ2-1; D is possibly TRBD1 (6 bases). The sequence was obtained from a man in his fifties with active or convalescent COVID-19. The material sequenced was peripheral blood. The CDR3 DNA is TGTGCCAGCAGTGAAGCGGGGGCAGGAACCTACAATGAGCAGTTCTTC. It specifies CASSEAGAGTYNEQFF.